There are a few counts of the clone carrying this TCR beta chain. Its specificity is unknown. V was pared by 4 bases and J by 2 bases, with 15 bases between. The CDR3 is 14 amino acids. Germline values: CDR1 SQVTM, CDR2 ANQGSEA. The sample is drawn from a study of CD8+ T cells in alopecia areata. About the research overall: For the treated group, dosing was oral tofacitinib at 5 to 10 mg twice daily.

Treatment reported: oral pan-JAK inhibitor, 5-10 mg twice daily. Following RNA extraction, reverse transcription yielded cDNA that acted as the sequencing template. Assay used: immunoSEQ multiplex PCR; TCRdb lists only in-frame clones, some missing. The table records about 210,000 clones, 64% of them present only once. Study-wide findings and caveats: Clonality in the scalp and expanded CD8+ clones ranked among the top 100 were significantly decreased by tofacitinib. Possibly as an HLA-related effect, TCR sharing across patients appeared less clear than in mice.

This material consisted of CD4+ T cells sorted from blood, taken at week 4, from a patient treated with tofacitinib. The receptor was isolated from a human donor with alopecia areata. The genes are TRBV29-1 and TRBJ2-7; D is unclear. The CDR3 nucleotides are TGCAGCGTTGCCCCCGGACGCGAAACCTACGAGCAGTACTTC. This codes for CSVAPGRETYEQYF.